Presented here are 18 T cell receptor beta chains from one specimen sequenced in a study of T cell changes during pregnancy in multiple sclerosis. The assay was immunoSEQ multiplex PCR, and TCRdb's table has in-frame clones only and misses some. Of tens of thousands of clones listed, under 95% are singletons. The sample was peripheral blood, taken before pregnancy. The receptor set was obtained from a female donor with multiple sclerosis, enrolled in a pregnancy study.

J is TRBJ2-3 and V is TRBV7-3, with a possible D match to TRBD2 (6 bases). The CDR3 has 15 amino acids. The V gene's germline CDR1 is SGHTA and CDR2 FQGTGA. Trimming pared 5 bases from V and 4 bases from J, leaving 16 bases between. The CDR3 nucleotides are TGTGCCAGCAGCGCGGGGTCAGCGGGCGCAGATACGCAGTATTTT. It yields the protein CASSAGSAGADTQYF. The full variable domain, its missing parts supplied by reference TRBV7-3 and TRBJ2-3, is GAGVSQTPSNKVTEKGKYVELRCDPISGHTALYWYRQSLGQGPEFLIYFQGTGAADDSGLPNDRFFAVRPEGSVSTLKIQRTERGDSAVYLCASSAGSAGADTQYFGPGTRLTVL.

Details on this clone: The sample holds other DNA sequences that translate to the same CDR3. The chain recombines TRBV18 with TRBJ2-5, with D hard to call. Germline values: CDR1 KGHSH, CDR2 LQKENI. This CDR3 spans 12 amino acids. V lost 1 base, J lost 5 bases, and 5 bases lay in between. The CDR3 sequence: CASSPLEETQYF. CDR3 DNA: TGTGCCAGCTCACCACTGGAGGAGACCCAGTACTTC.

V is TRBV28 and J is TRBJ2-5; D ambiguous. CDR1 and CDR2 from the germline V gene are MDHEN and SYDVKM. V shed 6 bases and J shed 5 bases, with 7 bases lying between them. The CDR3 contains 11 residues. The CDR3 loop reads CASSREETQYF. The DNA of the CDR3 is TGTGCCAGCAGCCGAGAGGAGACCCAGTACTTC.

V is TRBV19 and J is TRBJ1-1, with D maybe TRBD1 (6 bases). Germline lookup yields CDR1 LNHDA and CDR2 SQIVND (reference sequence). The CDR3 is 14 amino acids. V shed 3 bases and J shed 4 bases, with 12 bases lying between them. In nucleotides, the CDR3 is TGTGCCAGTAGTATCCACAGGGTGAGCACTGAAGCTTTCTTT. Translation gives CASSIHRVSTEAFF.

This rearrangement joins TRBV18 to TRBJ1-1; TRBD1 matches at 9 bases. Germline lookup yields CDR1 KGHSH and CDR2 LQKENI. V shed 5 bases, J shed 4 bases, and the junction held 11 bases outside the gene matches. This CDR3 is 16 amino acids long. The CDR3 DNA reads as TGTGCCAGCTCATCATATCCGGGGACAGGGCCCACTGAAGCTTTCTTT. Protein product: CASSSYPGTGPTEAFF.

The J gene is TRBJ1-2, the V gene TRBV6-5; TRBD1 aligns across 10 bases. There are 16 residues in the CDR3. After removal of 1 base from V and 7 bases from J, the junction contained 9 bases not matched to a gene. Germline CDR1 is MNHEY and CDR2 is SVGAGI. This CDR3 is CASSYFRGQGVSGYTF. The CDR3 DNA sequence: TGTGCCAGCAGTTACTTTAGAGGACAGGGGGTCTCTGGCTACACCTTC.

The rearrangement uses TRBV12-5 and TRBJ1-2, with 11 bases matching TRBD1. CDR3 length: 20 residues. Germline trimming cut 4 bases from V and 0 bases from J; bases unmatched to any gene: 16. CDR1 and CDR2 (germline): LGHNT, FRNRAP. CDR3 sequence: CASGSIQNPGQGVSNYGYTF. The DNA for the CDR3 is TGTGCTAGTGGTTCCATTCAAAACCCGGGACAGGGGGTCTCTAACTATGGCTACACCTTC.

This clone was detected once. This chain joins TRBV10-2 and TRBJ2-1, with a possible D match to TRBD1 (6 bases). Germline values: CDR1 WSHSY, CDR2 SAAADI. This CDR3 comprises 15 residues. The V end lost 6 bases, the J end lost 6 bases, and 18 bases lay between the germline ends. In DNA, the CDR3 is TGCGCCAGCAGCCCAGGACAGACCTGGGGCAATGAGCAGTTCTTC. This sequence encodes CASSPGQTWGNEQFF.

The chain uses TRBV19 and TRBJ2-7; 8 nucleotides agree with TRBD1. The germline gives CDR1 LNHDA, CDR2 SQIVND (reference sequence). V lost 3 bases and J lost 0; bases outside the gene matches: 7. This CDR3 contains 16 residues. The CDR3 reads CASSIRGDRSSYEQYF. The CDR3 DNA reads as TGTGCCAGTAGTATCAGGGGGGACAGGAGCTCCTACGAGCAGTACTTC.

The chain is built from TRBV7-2 and TRBJ2-1, with a possible D match to TRBD1 (5 bases). Germline-derived CDR1 and CDR2 are SGHTA and FQGNSA. The length of the CDR3 is 14 residues. V was shortened by 1 base and J by 4 bases, with 8 bases between the two germline ends. CDR3 region: CASSLEGLYNEQFF. CDR3 bases: TGTGCCAGCAGCTTAGAGGGGCTATACAATGAGCAGTTCTTC.

The chain is built from TRBV27 and TRBJ1-4; 12 bases agree with TRBD1. The germline CDR1 and CDR2 sequences are MNHEY and SMNVEV (reference sequence). Germline trimming cut 0 bases from V and 2 bases from J; bases unmatched to any gene: 4. The CDR3 spans 18 residues. The CDR3 protein is CASSLSWDRGRTNEKLFF. The DNA for the CDR3 is TGTGCCAGCAGTTTATCCTGGGACAGGGGGCGGACTAATGAAAAACTGTTTTTT.

The count of this clone is one. V and J are TRBV19 and TRBJ2-7; D is unclear. V lost 5 bases and J 4 bases, leaving 12 bases between the germline ends. From germline, CDR1 is LNHDA and CDR2 SQIVND (reference sequence). The CDR3 extends over 13 amino acids. The CDR3 spells CASSFAGLYEQYF. The DNA of the CDR3 is TGTGCCAGTAGTTTCGCAGGATTATACGAGCAGTACTTC.

This chain uses TRBV4-2 with TRBJ2-7, with TRBD2 identical over 11 bases. The CDR3 covers 16 residues. CDR1 is LGHNA and CDR2 is YNFKEQ in the germline V gene. V was clipped by 1 base and J by 1 base; unmatched bases: 3. CDR3 DNA sequence: TGTGCCAGCAGCCAAGCGACTAGCGGGGCGTCCTACGAGCAGTACTTC. Protein sequence: CASSQATSGASYEQYF.

The V gene is TRBV18, the J gene TRBJ2-6; tentatively, D is TRBD2 (5 bases). The germline CDR1 and CDR2 sequences are KGHSH and LQKENI. This CDR3 contains 16 residues. Deletions cut 3 bases from V and 2 bases from J, with 11 bases between. The chain's CDR3 is CASSPTGSTGANVLTF. CDR3 DNA: TGTGCCAGCTCACCGACGGGGAGCACTGGGGCCAACGTCCTGACTTTC.

The chain is built from TRBV28 and TRBJ1-5; a weak D match, TRBD1 (5 bases). Deletions cut 7 bases from V and 5 bases from J, with 15 bases between. CDR1 is MDHEN and CDR2 is SYDVKM in the germline V gene. CDR3 size: 14 residues. The CDR3 DNA reads TGTGCCAGCATTCCGGGGGGTTGGGATCAGCCCCAGCATTTT. This codes for CASIPGGWDQPQHF.

The chain carries TRBV11-2 and TRBJ2-7; 9 nucleotides match TRBD2. This CDR3 has 15 residues. Germline CDR1 and CDR2: SGHAT and FQNNGV. Unmatched junction bases numbered 2, after V lost 0 bases and J lost 2 bases. DNA for the CDR3: TGTGCCAGCAGCTTAGAGCCTAGCGGGGCCTACGAGCAGTACTTC. Its protein is CASSLEPSGAYEQYF.

The chain links TRBV19 to TRBJ1-4; no clear D gene. CDR1 is LNHDA and CDR2 is SQIVND in the germline V gene (reference sequence). The CDR3 loop spans 15 amino acids. Trimming cost V 2 bases and J 0 bases, with 7 bases left between them. CDR3 in amino acids: CASSIMATTNEKLFF. The CDR3 DNA sequence: TGTGCCAGTAGTATAATGGCCACAACTAATGAAAAACTGTTTTTT.

The gene calls are TRBV7-9 and TRBJ2-7; the D gene is possibly TRBD2 (5 bases). V gave up 2 bases and J gave up 3 bases, with 14 bases separating them. This CDR3 is built from 15 residues. Germline CDR1 and CDR2: SEHNR and FQNEAQ (reference sequence). CDR3 in amino acids: CASSLMGVGNYEQYF. The CDR3 DNA reads TGTGCCAGCAGCTTAATGGGAGTTGGGAACTACGAGCAGTACTTC.